This TCR beta chain came from a study of radiation and T cells in renal cell carcinoma. Points from the study as a whole: Without pretreatment biopsies, baseline tumor clonotype presence was undetermined. From baseline, blood top tumor clonotypes peaked at 2 weeks post-radiation.

The CDR3 is 14 amino acids. The table came from immunoSEQ multiplex PCR; TCRdb's copy has only in-frame clones and leaves some out. Counted here are about 91,000 clones, 65% to 85% occurring once; the ten biggest clones make up approximately 6.4%. About this clone: Antigen: not known.

Time point indicated: baseline pretreatment blood. The treatment here: 15 Gy SBRT to primary tumor, nephrectomy 4 weeks later. The patient's renal cell carcinoma had clear cell pathology. The sample here was blood, taken from a patient whose treatment included radiotherapy and nephrectomy. The origin of this receptor is a man in his fifties or sixties with renal cell carcinoma. The gene calls are TRBV12-2 and TRBJ2-3; whether TRBD2, the table's D call, matches the DNA was not checked. TRBV12-2 is flagged as a pseudogene. CDR3 bases: TGTGCAAGTCGGAAGCGGGAGGGAACAGATACGCAGTATTTT. This sequence encodes CASRKREGTDTQYF.